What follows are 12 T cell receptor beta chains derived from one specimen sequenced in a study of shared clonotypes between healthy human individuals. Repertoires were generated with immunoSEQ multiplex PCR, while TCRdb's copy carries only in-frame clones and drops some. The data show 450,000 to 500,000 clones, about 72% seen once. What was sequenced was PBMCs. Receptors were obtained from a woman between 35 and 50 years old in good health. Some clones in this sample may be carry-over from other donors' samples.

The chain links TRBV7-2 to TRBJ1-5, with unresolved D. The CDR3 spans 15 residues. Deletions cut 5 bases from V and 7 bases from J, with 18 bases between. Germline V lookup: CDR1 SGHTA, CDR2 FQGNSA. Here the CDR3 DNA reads TGTGCCAGCAGCACAACCATCTGGGGTGAACAGCCCCAGCATTTT. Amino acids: CASSTTIWGEQPQHF.

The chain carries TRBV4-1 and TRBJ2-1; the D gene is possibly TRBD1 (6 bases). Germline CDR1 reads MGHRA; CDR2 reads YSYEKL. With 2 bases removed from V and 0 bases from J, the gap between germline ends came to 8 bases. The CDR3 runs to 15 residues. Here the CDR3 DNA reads TGCGCCAGCAGCCAATTCAGGGGCTCCTACAATGAGCAGTTCTTC. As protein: CASSQFRGSYNEQFF.

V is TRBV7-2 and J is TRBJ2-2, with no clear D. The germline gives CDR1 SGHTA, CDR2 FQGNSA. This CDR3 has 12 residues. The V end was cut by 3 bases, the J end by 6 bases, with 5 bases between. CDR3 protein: CASSFSAGELFF. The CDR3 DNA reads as TGTGCCAGCAGCTTCTCCGCCGGGGAGCTGTTTTTT.

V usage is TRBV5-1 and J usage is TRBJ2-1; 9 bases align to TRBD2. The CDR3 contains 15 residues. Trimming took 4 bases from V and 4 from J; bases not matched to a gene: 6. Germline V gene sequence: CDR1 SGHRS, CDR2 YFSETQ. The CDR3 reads CASSLGLALYNEQFF. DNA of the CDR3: TGCGCCAGCAGCCTAGGACTAGCGCTATACAATGAGCAGTTCTTC.

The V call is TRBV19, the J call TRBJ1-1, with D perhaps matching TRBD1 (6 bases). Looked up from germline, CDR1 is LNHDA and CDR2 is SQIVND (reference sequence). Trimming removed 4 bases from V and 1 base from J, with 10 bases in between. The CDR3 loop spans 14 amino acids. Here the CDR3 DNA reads TGTGCCAGTAGTACAACGGGACAGAACACTGAAGCTTTCTTT. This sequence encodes CASSTTGQNTEAFF.

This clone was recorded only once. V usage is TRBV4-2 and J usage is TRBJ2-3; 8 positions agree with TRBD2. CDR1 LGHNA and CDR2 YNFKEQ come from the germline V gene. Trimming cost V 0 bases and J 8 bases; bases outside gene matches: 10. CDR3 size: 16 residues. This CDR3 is CASSQDRLARGGTQYF. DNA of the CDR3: TGTGCCAGCAGCCAAGATCGACTAGCGAGGGGCGGTACGCAGTATTTT.

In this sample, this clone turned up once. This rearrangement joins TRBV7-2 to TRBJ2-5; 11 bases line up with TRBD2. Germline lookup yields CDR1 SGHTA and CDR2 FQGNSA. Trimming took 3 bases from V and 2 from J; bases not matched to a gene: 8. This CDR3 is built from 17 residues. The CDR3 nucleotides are TGTGCCAGCAGCTTGAATGGGGGGACTAGCGGACAAGAGACCCAGTACTTC. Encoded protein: CASSLNGGTSGQETQYF.

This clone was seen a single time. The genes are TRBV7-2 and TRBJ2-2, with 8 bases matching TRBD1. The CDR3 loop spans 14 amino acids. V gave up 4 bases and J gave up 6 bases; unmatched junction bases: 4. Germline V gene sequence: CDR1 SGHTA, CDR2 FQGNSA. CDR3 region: CASSSWTGPGELFF. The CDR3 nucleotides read TGTGCCAGCAGCTCATGGACAGGGCCCGGGGAGCTGTTTTTT.

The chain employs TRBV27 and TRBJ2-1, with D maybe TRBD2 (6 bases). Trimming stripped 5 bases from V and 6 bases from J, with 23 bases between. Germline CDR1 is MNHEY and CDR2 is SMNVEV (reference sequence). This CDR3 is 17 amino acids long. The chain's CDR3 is CASSPLTSYLGGNEQFF. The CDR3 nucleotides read TGTGCCAGCAGTCCATTGACTAGTTACCTTGGCGGCAATGAGCAGTTCTTC.

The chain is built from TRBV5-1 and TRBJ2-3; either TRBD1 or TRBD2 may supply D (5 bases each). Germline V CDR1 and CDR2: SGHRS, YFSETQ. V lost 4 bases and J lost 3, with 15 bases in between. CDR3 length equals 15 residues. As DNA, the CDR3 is TGCGCCAGCAGCATGACAGACCCGGGGACAGATACGCAGTATTTT. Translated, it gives CASSMTDPGTDTQYF.

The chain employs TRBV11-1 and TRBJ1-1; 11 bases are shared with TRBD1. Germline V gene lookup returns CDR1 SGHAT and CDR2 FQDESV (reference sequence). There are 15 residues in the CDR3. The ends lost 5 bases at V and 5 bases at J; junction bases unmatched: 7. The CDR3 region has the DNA TGTGCCAGCAGCGCAGGACAGGGGGCGCGTACTGAAGCTTTCTTT. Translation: CASSAGQGARTEAFF.

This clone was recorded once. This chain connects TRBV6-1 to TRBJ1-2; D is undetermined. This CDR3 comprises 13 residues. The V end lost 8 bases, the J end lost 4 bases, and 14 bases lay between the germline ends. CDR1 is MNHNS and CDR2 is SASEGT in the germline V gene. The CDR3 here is CASRVRASYGYTF. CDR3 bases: TGTGCCAGCCGGGTCCGGGCTAGCTATGGCTACACCTTC.